These 3 T cell receptor beta chains came from one sample sequenced in a study of T cell responses to AZD1222 COVID-19 vaccine. Some clones are missing from TCRdb's copy, which holds only in-frame ones; the method was immunoSEQ multiplex PCR. This sample has roughly 170,000 clones; around 90% occur once, and the top ten carry about 3%. The sample in question was peripheral blood, obtained on day 0 of AZD1222 vaccination. These receptors originate from an adult in good health.

This clone was counted only a few times. The gene calls are TRBV5-1 and TRBJ2-7; 10 positions match TRBD2. Germline assignment: CDR1 SGHRS and CDR2 YFSETQ. This CDR3 region has 16 residues. V lost 0 bases and J lost 3; bases outside the gene matches: 6. The DNA for the CDR3 is TGCGCCAGCAGCTTGGGGGTGGCTAGCGGGAGCTACGAGCAGTACTTC. Amino acids: CASSLGVASGSYEQYF.

The J gene is TRBJ1-2, the V gene TRBV6-1; no clear D gene. CDR3 length equals 15 residues. Germline assignment: CDR1 MNHNS and CDR2 SASEGT. Trimming pared 2 bases from V and 4 bases from J, leaving 14 bases between. The CDR3 spells CASSENLPGGYGYTF. CDR3 DNA sequence: TGTGCCAGCAGTGAAAACCTCCCAGGTGGCTATGGCTACACCTTC.

This sequence joins TRBV25-1 and TRBJ2-5, with 7 bases lining up with TRBD2. V trimming: 4 bases; J trimming: 2 bases; junction bases outside the gene matches: 4. The CDR3 is made up of 14 amino acids. CDR1 and CDR2 (germline): MGHDK, SYGVNS. CDR3 residues: CASSARTSQETQYF. DNA of the CDR3: TGTGCCAGCAGTGCGAGGACTAGTCAAGAGACCCAGTACTTC.